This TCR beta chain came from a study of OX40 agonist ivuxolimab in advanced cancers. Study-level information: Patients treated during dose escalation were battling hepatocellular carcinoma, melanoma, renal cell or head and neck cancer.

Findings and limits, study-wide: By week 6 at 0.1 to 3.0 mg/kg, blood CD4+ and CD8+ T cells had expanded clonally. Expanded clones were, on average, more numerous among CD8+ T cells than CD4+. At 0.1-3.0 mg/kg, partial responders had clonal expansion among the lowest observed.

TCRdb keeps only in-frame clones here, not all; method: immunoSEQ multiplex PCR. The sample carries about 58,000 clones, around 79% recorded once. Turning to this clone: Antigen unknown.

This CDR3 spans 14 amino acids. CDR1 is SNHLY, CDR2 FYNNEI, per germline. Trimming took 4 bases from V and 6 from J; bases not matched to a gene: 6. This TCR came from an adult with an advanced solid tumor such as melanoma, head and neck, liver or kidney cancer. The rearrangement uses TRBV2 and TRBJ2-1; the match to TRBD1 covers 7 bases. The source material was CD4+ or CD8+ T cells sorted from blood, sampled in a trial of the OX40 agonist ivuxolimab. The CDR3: CASSANRGGNEQFF. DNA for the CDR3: TGTGCCAGCAGTGCGAACAGGGGCGGCAATGAGCAGTTCTTC.